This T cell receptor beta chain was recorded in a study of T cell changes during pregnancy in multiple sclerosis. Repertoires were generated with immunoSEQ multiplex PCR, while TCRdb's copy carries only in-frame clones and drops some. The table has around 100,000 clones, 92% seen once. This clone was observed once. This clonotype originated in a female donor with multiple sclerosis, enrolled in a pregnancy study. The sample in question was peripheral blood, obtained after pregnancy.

The CDR3 sequence is CASSLDRSYTGELFF. The CDR3, as DNA: TGTGCCAGCAGTTTGGACAGGTCCTACACCGGGGAGCTGTTTTTT. This chain joins TRBV28 and TRBJ2-2; 7 bases match TRBD1. The CDR3 contains 15 residues. Losses at the gene ends were 3 bases for V and 3 bases for J; bases not matched to a gene: 4. Germline V CDR1 and CDR2: MDHEN, SYDVKM.